One TCR beta chain is described in this entry. Its binding antigen is unknown. The record has no base qualities; no much larger clone is one base away. The germline V gene (reference sequence) sets CDR1 to MNHNY and CDR2 to SVGAGI. The CDR3 covers 16 residues, taking in both the cysteine and the phenylalanine. Only the CDR3 part of the read is kept: 48 bases, read in frame from the first base. Trimming costs V 5 bases and J 3 bases, and their ends lie 20 bases apart. The sample comes from a study of shared clonotypes between healthy human individuals (dated by TCRdb to the early 2020s). Turning to the overall study: The cohort comprised two women and a few men aged 18 to 49 years. Each donor's leukapheresis produced roughly between about 0.85 and 10 billion PBMCs. To estimate repertoire size and how much clonotypes are shared between individuals, the study performed deep sequencing of blood TCR repertoires from roughly five healthy adults. Different laboratories and diverse techniques were used to prepare libraries and sequence TCR repertoires, to increase sequencing depth and limit assay-specific biases. For each donor, three plates each were used for CD4 naive and CD4 memory, two plates were used for CD8 naive, and one plate was used for CD8 memory. Results and caveats for the whole study, not just this receptor: Sharing across a few donors was observed for around 4.8% of naive CD4, 3% to 3.5% of naive CD8, over 2% of memory CD4, and over 0.3% of memory CD8 clonotypes. Only blood was sampled, and tissue TCR repertoires likely differ from those in blood. Even with the large sequencing depth, rarefaction of the sorted-subset datasets indicated that sequencing was incomplete. Clonotypes shared by all four sorted-subset donors showed higher generation probabilities than non-shared clonotypes. Because the study included a small number of donors, the genetic and exposure-history diversity represented was limited. Naive subsets generally had larger estimated clonotype richness than memory subsets did. Based on pairwise subsampling, the degree of clonotype sharing among donors was expected to be affected by sequencing depth.

Donors were healthy HIV-negative adults with no recently reported acute infections or vaccinations. Only Caucasian adults living in Nashville, Tennessee, USA were represented among the donors. Magnetic negative selection was used to enrich CD4+ T cells, after which naive cells were positively selected on CD45RA and the negative fraction became the memory subset. Blood was collected by leukapheresis, and PBMCs were isolated by Ficoll-Histopaque density gradient centrifugation and then cryopreserved in liquid nitrogen vapor phase. Analytical flow cytometry was used to check the purity and quantity of every magnetically sorted T cell population. From each sorted fraction, genomic DNA was isolated and quantified by UV absorbance on a Nanodrop 2000c. TCR CDR3 regions were amplified from genomic DNA by multiplex PCR using the deep immunoSEQ assay. Genomic DNA extracted from each cell subset was distributed evenly over all wells of several immunoSEQ 96-well plates, and each plate served as one replicate. For sorted subsets, roughly 200 ng of genomic DNA, equivalent to some 30,000 T cell genomes, went into each replicate PCR. Purified libraries were measured with a Qubit 3.0 fluorometer, size-checked on a Bioanalyzer 2100, and measured again with the KAPA Library Quantification kit. Each immunoSEQ 96-well plate was sequenced on its own single-read 150-cycle Illumina NextSeq 550 flow cell. Per the source publication's procedure: Because only junctional sequences without quality scores were contained in the immunoSEQ output, filtering matching that applied to full-length reads could not be performed. To assign V/J genes and CDR3, sequences were annotated using PyIR, a Python wrapper for IgBLAST v1.9, with IMGT germline references. Reads were filtered out if the reads had weak V/J assignments (E-value above 1e-6), no CDR3, stop codons, out-of-frame junctions, or ambiguous translated residues. V3J clonotypes were defined as sequences sharing an identical inferred V gene, J gene, and CDR3 amino acid sequence. Percentage overlap between repertoires was computed as shared unique clonotypes divided by the size of the smaller repertoire. Repertoire richness was assessed with RTK rarefaction, the Chao1 estimator, and Recon v2.1 estimates of unobserved clonotypes. Generation probabilities for all TCRbeta clonotypes obtained by the gDNA method from four donors were computed using OLGA. In its TCRdb copy, this immuneACCESS table keeps in-frame sequences only and misses some clones. Where compared with another copy, unresolved V genes explain less than half of these, and the others have no known cause. V, J and clone size derive from that table, while D and trimming were established from the DNA sequence. The sample table holds roughly 2,500,000 clones, of which under 95% were seen once. Together, the top ten hold 0.36% of the sample.

The sequence came from a man between 18 and 35 years old in good health. Some clones in this sample may be carry-over from other donors' samples. Sequencing was carried out using naive CD4+ T cells from PBMCs. Read against the paper, the sample's cell subset or site label means: CD45RA+ positively selected. The chain is assembled from TRBV6-6 and TRBJ2-7; 7 matching bases give a weak D call of TRBD2. The CDR3: CASSHVGGGRVYEQYF. The bases read TGTGCCAGCAGTCATGTCGGGGGCGGGAGAGTCTACGAGCAGTACTTC.